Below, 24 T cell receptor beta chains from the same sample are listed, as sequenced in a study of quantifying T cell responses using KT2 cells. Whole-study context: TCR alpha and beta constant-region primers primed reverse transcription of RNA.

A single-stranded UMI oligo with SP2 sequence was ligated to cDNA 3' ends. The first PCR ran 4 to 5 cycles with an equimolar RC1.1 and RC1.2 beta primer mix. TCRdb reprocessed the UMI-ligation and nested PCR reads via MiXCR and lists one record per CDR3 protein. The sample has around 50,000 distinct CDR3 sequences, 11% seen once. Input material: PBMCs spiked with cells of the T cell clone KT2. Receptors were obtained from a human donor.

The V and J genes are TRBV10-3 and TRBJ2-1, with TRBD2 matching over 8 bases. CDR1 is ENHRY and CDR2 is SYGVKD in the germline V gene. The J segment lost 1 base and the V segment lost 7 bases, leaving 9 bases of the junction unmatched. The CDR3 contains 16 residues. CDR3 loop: CAITRCRGGSYNEQFF. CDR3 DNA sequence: TGTGCCATCACCCGGTGTCGGGGGGGATCCTACAATGAGCAGTTCTTC.

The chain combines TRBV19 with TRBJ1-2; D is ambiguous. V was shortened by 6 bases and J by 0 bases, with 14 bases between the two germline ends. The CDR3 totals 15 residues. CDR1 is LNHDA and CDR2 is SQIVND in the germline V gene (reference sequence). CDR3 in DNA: TGTGCCAGTAGCTACTCAGGAGCAGCTAACTATGGCTACACCTTC. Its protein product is CASSYSGAANYGYTF. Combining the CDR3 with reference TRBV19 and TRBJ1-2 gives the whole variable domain DGGITQSPKYLFRKEGQNVTLSCEQNLNHDAMYWYRQDPGQGLRLIYYSQIVNDFQKGDIAEGYSVSREKKESFPLTVTSAQKNPTAFYLCASSYSGAANYGYTFGSGTRLTVV.

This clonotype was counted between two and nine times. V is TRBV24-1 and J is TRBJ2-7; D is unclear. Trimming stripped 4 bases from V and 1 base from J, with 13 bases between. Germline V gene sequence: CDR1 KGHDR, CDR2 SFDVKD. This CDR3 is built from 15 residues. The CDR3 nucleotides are TGTGCCACCAGTGACACTCTGCCCCCATCCTACGAGCAGTACTTC. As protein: CATSDTLPPSYEQYF.

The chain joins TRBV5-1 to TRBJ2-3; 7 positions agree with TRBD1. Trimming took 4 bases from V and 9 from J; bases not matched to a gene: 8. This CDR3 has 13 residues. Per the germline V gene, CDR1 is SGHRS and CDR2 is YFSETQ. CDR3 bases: TGCGCCAGCAGCGTGGGTACAGGGGAAACGCAGTATTTT. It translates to CASSVGTGETQYF. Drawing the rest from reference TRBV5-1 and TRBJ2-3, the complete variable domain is KAGVTQTPRYLIKTRGQQVTLSCSPISGHRSVSWYQQTPGQGLQFLFEYFSETQRNKGNFPGRFSGRQFSNSRSEMNVSTLELGDSALYLCASSVGTGETQYFGPGTRLTVL.

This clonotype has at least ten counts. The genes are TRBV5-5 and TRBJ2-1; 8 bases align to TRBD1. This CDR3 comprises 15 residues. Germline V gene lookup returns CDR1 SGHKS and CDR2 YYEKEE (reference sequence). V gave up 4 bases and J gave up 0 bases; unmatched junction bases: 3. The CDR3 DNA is TGTGCCAGCAGCGGGACAGGTAGCTCCTACAATGAGCAGTTCTTC. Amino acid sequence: CASSGTGSSYNEQFF.

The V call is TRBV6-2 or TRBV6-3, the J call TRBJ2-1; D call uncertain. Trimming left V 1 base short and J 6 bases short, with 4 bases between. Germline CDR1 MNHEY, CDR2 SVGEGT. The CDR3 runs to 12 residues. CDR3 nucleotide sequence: TGTGCCAGCAGTTACTGGGGCAATGAGCAGTTCTTC. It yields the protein CASSYWGNEQFF.

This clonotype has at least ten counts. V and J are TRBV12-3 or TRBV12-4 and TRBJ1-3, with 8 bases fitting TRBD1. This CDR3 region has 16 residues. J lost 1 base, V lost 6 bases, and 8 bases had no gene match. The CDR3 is CASSLSYRGSGNTIYF. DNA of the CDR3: TGTGCCAGCAGCTTATCCTACAGGGGGTCTGGAAACACCATATATTTT.

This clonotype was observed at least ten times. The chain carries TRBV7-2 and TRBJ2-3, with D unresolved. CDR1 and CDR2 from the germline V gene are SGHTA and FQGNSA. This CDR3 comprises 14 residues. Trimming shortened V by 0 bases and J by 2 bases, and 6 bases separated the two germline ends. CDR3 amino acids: CASSLAVITDTQYF. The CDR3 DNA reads TGTGCCAGCAGCTTAGCGGTGATCACAGATACGCAGTATTTT.

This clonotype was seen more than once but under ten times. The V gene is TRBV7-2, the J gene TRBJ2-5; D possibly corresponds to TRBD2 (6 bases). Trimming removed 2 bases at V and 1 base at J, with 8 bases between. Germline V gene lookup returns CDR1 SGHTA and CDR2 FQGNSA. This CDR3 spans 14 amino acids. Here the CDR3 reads CASSLFGSQETQYF. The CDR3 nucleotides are TGTGCCAGCAGCTTATTCGGGAGCCAAGAGACCCAGTACTTC.

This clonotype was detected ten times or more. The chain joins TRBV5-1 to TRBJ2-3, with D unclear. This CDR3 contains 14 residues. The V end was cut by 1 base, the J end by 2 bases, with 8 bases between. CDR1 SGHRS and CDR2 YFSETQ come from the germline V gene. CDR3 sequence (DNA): TGCGCCAGCAGCTTGAACGCGGCCACAGATACGCAGTATTTT. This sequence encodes CASSLNAATDTQYF. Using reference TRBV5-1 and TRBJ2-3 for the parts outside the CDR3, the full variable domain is KAGVTQTPRYLIKTRGQQVTLSCSPISGHRSVSWYQQTPGQGLQFLFEYFSETQRNKGNFPGRFSGRQFSNSRSEMNVSTLELGDSALYLCASSLNAATDTQYFGPGTRLTVL.

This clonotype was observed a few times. CDR3 nucleotide sequence: TGTGCCTGGATAAGGGCCCACGACAGGACGAACTATGGCTACACCTTC. This encodes CAWIRAHDRTNYGYTF. V usage is TRBV30 and J usage is TRBJ1-2; possibly TRBD1 for D (6 bases). V was trimmed by 4 bases and J by 2 bases, leaving 20 bases between them. This CDR3 contains 16 residues. Germline CDR1 GTSNPN, CDR2 SVGIG (reference sequence).

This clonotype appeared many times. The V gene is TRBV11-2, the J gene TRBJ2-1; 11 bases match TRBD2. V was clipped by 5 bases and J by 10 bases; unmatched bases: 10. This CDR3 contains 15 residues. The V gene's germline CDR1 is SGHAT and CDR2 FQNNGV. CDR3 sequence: CASSGSGTSGPEQFF. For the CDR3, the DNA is TGTGCCAGCAGCGGGTCCGGGACTAGCGGACCCGAGCAGTTCTTC.

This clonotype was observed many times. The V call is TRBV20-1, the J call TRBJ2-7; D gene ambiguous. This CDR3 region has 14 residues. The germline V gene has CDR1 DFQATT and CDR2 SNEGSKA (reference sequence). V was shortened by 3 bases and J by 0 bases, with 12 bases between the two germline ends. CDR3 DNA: TGCAGTGCTAGTGGCTTGTTTAGCTCCTACGAGCAGTACTTC. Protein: CSASGLFSSYEQYF.

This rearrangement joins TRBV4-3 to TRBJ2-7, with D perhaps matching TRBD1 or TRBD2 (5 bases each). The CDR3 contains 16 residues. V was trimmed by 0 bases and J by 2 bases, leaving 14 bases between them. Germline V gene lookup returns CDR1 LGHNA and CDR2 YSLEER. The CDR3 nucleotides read TGCGCCAGCAGCCAAGAATATAGGCAGGGAGCCTACGAGCAGTACTTC. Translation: CASSQEYRQGAYEQYF.

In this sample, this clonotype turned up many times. In DNA form, the CDR3 reads TGTGCCAGCGGAAGGGGGGGGCAGTTCTTC. Translating gives CASGRGGQFF. This sequence joins TRBV2 and TRBJ2-1, with D possibly TRBD2 on 7 matching bases. Germline V CDR1 and CDR2: SNHLY, FYNNEI. Trimming left V 8 bases short and J 12 bases short, with 11 bases between. CDR3 size: 10 residues.

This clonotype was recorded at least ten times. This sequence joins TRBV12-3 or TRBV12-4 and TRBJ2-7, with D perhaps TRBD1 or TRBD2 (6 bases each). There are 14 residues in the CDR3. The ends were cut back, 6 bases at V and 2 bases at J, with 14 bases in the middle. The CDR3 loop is CASRGGYRPYEQYF. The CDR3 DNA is TGTGCCAGCAGGGGGGGCTACCGTCCCTACGAGCAGTACTTC.

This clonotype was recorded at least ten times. This chain's CDR3 is CSVADRVSNEKLFF. The CDR3 DNA sequence: TGCAGCGTCGCAGACAGGGTCTCTAATGAAAAACTGTTTTTT. The chain is built from TRBV29-1 and TRBJ1-4; TRBD1 agrees at 7 bases. The CDR3 extends over 14 amino acids. Germline V gene sequence: CDR1 SQVTM, CDR2 ANQGSEA. V gave up 6 bases and J gave up 3 bases; unmatched junction bases: 7.

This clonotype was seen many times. For the CDR3, the DNA is TGTGCCAGCAGCTCTCTAATGGGTTACGAGCAGTACTTC. Translated, it gives CASSSLMGYEQYF. The chain uses TRBV7-9 and TRBJ2-7; D not resolved. Per germline, CDR1 SEHNR and CDR2 FQNEAQ (reference sequence). The V end was cut by 4 bases, the J end by 4 bases, with 11 bases between. The CDR3 contains 13 residues.

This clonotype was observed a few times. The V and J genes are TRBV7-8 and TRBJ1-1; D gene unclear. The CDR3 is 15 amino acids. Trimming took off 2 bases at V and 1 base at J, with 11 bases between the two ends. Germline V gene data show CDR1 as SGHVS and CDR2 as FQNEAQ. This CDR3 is CASSLWARTNTEAFF. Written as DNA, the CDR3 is TGTGCCAGCAGCTTATGGGCCAGAACGAACACTGAAGCTTTCTTT.

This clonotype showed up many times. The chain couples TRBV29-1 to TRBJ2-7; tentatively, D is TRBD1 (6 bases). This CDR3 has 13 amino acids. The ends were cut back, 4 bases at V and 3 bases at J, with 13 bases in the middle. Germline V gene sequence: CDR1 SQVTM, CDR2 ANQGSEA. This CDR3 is CSVVPGQNYEQYF. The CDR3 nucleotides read TGCAGCGTTGTTCCAGGACAGAACTACGAGCAGTACTTC.

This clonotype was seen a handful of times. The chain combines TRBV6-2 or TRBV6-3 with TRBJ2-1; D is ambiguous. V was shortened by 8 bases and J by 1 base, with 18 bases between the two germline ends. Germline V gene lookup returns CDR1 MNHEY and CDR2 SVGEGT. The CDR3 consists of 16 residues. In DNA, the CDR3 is TGTGCCAGCCAGCGTCGCCAATCCCCATCCTACAATGAGCAGTTCTTC. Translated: CASQRRQSPSYNEQFF.

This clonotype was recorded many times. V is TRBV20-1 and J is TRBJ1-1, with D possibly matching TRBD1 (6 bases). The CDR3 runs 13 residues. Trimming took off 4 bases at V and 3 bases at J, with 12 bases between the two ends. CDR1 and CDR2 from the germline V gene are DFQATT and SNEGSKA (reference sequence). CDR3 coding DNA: TGCAGTGCTAAGGGACAAAAGGACACTGAAGCTTTCTTT. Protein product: CSAKGQKDTEAFF.

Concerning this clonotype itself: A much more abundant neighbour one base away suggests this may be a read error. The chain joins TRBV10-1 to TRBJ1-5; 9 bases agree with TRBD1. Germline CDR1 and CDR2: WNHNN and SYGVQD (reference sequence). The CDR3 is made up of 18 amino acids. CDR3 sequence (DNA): TGCGCCAGCAGTTGCGTGATTCGGGACAGGGCTCGCAATCAGCACCAGCATTTT. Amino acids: CASSCVIRDRARNQHQHF.

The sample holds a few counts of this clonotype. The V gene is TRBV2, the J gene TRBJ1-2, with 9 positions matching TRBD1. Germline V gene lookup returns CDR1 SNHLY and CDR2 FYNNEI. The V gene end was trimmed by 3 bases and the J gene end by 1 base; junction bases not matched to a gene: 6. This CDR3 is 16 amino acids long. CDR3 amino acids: CASSDSGTGSNYGYTF. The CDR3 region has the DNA TGTGCCAGCAGTGATAGCGGGACAGGGAGTAACTATGGCTACACCTTC.